This T cell receptor beta chain appears in the sequencing data of a study of blood T cell repertoires in COVID-19 (dated by TCRdb to about 2020). Regarding the research as a whole: Samples from collaborators originated in the United States, Italy and Spain and spanned both the acute and convalescent phases of COVID-19. Samples came from the ongoing ImmuneRACE study (first 160 participants) plus 1,254 subjects from 6 global collaborators. Subjects who had been exposed to COVID-19, were actively infected with it, or had recovered from it provided the deeply sampled blood TCRbeta repertoires that made up the dataset. The repertoires were made available in a free public database intended to serve as a resource for research on the immune response to SARS-CoV-2. Where available, HLA class I and class II types were taken from metadata supplied by the sample provider and were not determined by assay-based typing. A de-identified subject ID, COVID-19 status, age in years and sex were almost always included in the sample metadata. The prospective study material was composed of cDNA or gDNA derived from T cells, B-cell-depleted T cells, or PBMCs. The study at large found these results: The quantity of clinical and demographic metadata differed by source and by participant and was supplied without curation.

Each collaborating institution followed its own protocols to collect whole blood in K2EDTA tubes. For TCRbeta analysis, collaborators shipped samples as frozen whole blood, isolated PBMCs, or DNA extracted from either of those sample types. CDR1 and CDR2 (SNHLY, FYNNEI) derive from the germline V gene. From the cysteine up to the phenylalanine, the CDR3 has a length of 14 residues. Kept here is only the CDR3 DNA, which spans 42 bases and is read in frame from base 1. V gives up 4 bases and J gives up 2 bases, and the segment between their germline ends measures 10 bases. With respect to this clone: No antigen is known for it. Base qualities are not recorded, but no much larger clone differs from it by a single base.

TCRbeta CDR3 regions were amplified from genomic DNA by means of the immunoSEQ Assay, a bias-controlled multiplex PCR. In the source study's methods: The number of nucleated cells in each sample was estimated by amplification of reference gene primers within the assay. Sequence reads were collapsed and filtered to measure the absolute abundance of every unique TCRbeta CDR3 rearrangement. For each sample, productive Simpson clonality was calculated as the square root of Simpson's diversity index across productive rearrangements. The clones in this table, taken by TCRdb from immuneACCESS, are in-frame only. Not every clone is retained; where verified, under half of the shortfall comes from an unresolved V gene, and the cause of the rest is unknown. V and J calls and clone size are given by that table; D and trimming were obtained from the DNA. The sample table lists a few hundred thousand clones, approximately 83% of them with a count of one. 11% of the sample is held by the ten biggest clonotypes.

The V gene is TRBV2 and the J gene is TRBJ2-3; perhaps TRBD1 is the D gene, with 6 bases matching. The receptor was derived from a woman between 70 and 85 years old with acute or convalescent COVID-19. Sequences were obtained from peripheral blood. The nucleotide sequence reads as follows: TGTGCCAGCAGTGCAGGGGCGAACACAGATACGCAGTATTTT. Translated, this gives CASSAGANTDTQYF.